This T cell receptor (beta chain) was captured in a study of cytomegalovirus exposure and HLA in healthy donors. About the research overall: Membership in the Caucasian-associated ancestry cluster was found for 75% to 90% of 300 to 400 genotyped donors. Findings and limits, study-wide: When analyzed later, the rates of TCR association showed variation by HLA locus, with DRB1 the most and HLA-C the fewest. What TCR beta sequences reportedly achieved was accurate prediction of HLA-A and HLA-B alleles in most subjects.

Both 60 Vbeta primers and 13 Jbeta primers went into the PCR. TCRdb's table, derived via immunoSEQ multiplex PCR, lists solely in-frame clones and lacks some. The data show 130,000 to 150,000 clones, approximately 9% seen once. This clone was seen only a few times. The target antigen is unknown. This CDR3 comprises 15 residues. V was pared by 2 bases and J by 3 bases, with 4 bases of the junction left unmatched. The germline CDR1 and CDR2 sequences are LNHDA and SQIVND (reference sequence). This TCR came from a male donor in good health and CMV-seronegative. Source material: PBMCs. V usage is TRBV19 and J usage is TRBJ2-7; 10 bases align to TRBD2. The CDR3 coding sequence is TGTGCCAGTAGTATACCGCTAGCGGGAGTCTACGAGCAGTACTTC. Protein sequence: CASSIPLAGVYEQYF. Full variable domain (remainder filled in from reference TRBV19 and TRBJ2-7): DGGITQSPKYLFRKEGQNVTLSCEQNLNHDAMYWYRQDPGQGLRLIYYSQIVNDFQKGDIAEGYSVSREKKESFPLTVTSAQKNPTAFYLCASSIPLAGVYEQYFGPGTRLTVT.